This record looks at one T cell receptor beta chain sequence and its context. These data originate in a study of blood T cell repertoires in COVID-19. Participants were aged about 18 to 90 years, lived in about two dozen US areas, and enrolled virtually. Authors' methods: Using reference gene primer amplification, nucleated cell counts were estimated. The assay was immunoSEQ multiplex PCR, and TCRdb's table has in-frame clones only and misses some. V, J and clone size reflect that table, while D and trimming were determined from the DNA. Of roughly 200,000 clones in the sample, approximately 85% were seen once. CDR3 length equals 14 residues. Trimming removed 3 bases at V and 4 bases at J, with 12 bases between. Germline V lookup: CDR1 LNHDA, CDR2 SQIVND (reference sequence).

This TCR was sampled from a man aged 35-49 years who had recovered from COVID-19. The sample consisted of PBMCs or T cells enriched from blood (not recorded which). The V gene is TRBV19, the J gene TRBJ2-5, with D perhaps matching TRBD1 (6 bases). The CDR3 DNA reads as TGTGCCAGTAGTATCGATCAGGGGAGAGAGACCCAGTACTTC. As protein: CASSIDQGRETQYF.